Presented here are 20 T cell receptor beta chains from one specimen sequenced in a study of T cells after yellow fever vaccination. MiXCR was run by TCRdb on the 5' RACE reads, yielding one entry per CDR3 protein. The data hold some 100,000 distinct CDR3 sequences, with over 8% observed a single time. The sample consisted of CD8+ T cells not binding an NS4B(214-222) dextramer, sorted from PBMCs, taken less than 18 days after the first yellow fever vaccination. The origin of the receptors is a man younger than 35 who received the YFV17D yellow fever vaccine.

Many counts were recorded for this clonotype. V is TRBV5-1 and J is TRBJ2-2; D unclear. V was cut by 1 base and J by 1 base, with 8 bases left in between. The CDR3 is 15 residues long. Germline V gene sequence: CDR1 SGHRS, CDR2 YFSETQ. The CDR3 loop reads CASSLSGLNTGELFF. The CDR3, as DNA: TGCGCCAGCAGCTTGTCCGGGCTGAACACCGGGGAGCTGTTTTTT.

The table lists this clonotype with a few counts. The genes are TRBV5-1 and TRBJ2-1; 10 bases agree with TRBD1. Germline V lookup: CDR1 SGHRS, CDR2 YFSETQ. This CDR3 is built from 14 residues. The V and J ends lost 9 bases and 6 bases, in that order; junction bases with no gene match: 9. The CDR3 loop reads CATCMGQGTNEQFF. The CDR3 DNA reads as TGCGCCACCTGTATGGGACAGGGGACCAATGAGCAGTTCTTC.

This clonotype was observed a handful of times. V is TRBV6-5 and J is TRBJ1-4, with D hard to call. The germline V gene has CDR1 MNHEY and CDR2 SVGAGI. This CDR3 has 11 residues. Trimming removed 6 bases from V and 7 bases from J, with 6 bases in between. The DNA of the CDR3 is TGTGCCAGCAGATCTGGTGAAAAACTGTTTTTT. As protein: CASRSGEKLFF.

This clonotype has a handful of counts. The chain carries TRBV7-2 and TRBJ1-2; no reliable D call. The germline V gene has CDR1 SGHTA and CDR2 FQGNSA. The CDR3 consists of 13 residues. V shed 4 bases and J shed 3 bases, with 9 bases lying between them. CDR3: CASSYQADYGYTF. Here the CDR3 DNA reads TGTGCCAGCAGCTATCAGGCCGACTATGGCTACACCTTC.

The chain recombines TRBV27 with TRBJ2-1; 7 bases match TRBD2. Germline lookup yields CDR1 MNHEY and CDR2 SMNVEV (reference sequence). CDR3 length: 16 amino acids. Germline trimming cut 5 bases from V and 2 bases from J; bases unmatched to any gene: 9. DNA for the CDR3: TGTGCCAGCAGTGGGGGTAGCGGGTTCCCCTACAATGAGCAGTTCTTC. Protein sequence: CASSGGSGFPYNEQFF.

This clonotype was observed a few times. The chain recombines TRBV25-1 with TRBJ2-1; D remains unclear. V was trimmed by 1 base and J by 9 bases, leaving 16 bases between them. Germline V gene data show CDR1 as MGHDK and CDR2 as SYGVNS. This CDR3 is 15 amino acids long. The chain's CDR3 is CASSELGSAASEQFF. As DNA, the CDR3 is TGTGCCAGCAGTGAATTAGGCAGCGCTGCCTCTGAGCAGTTCTTC.

This clonotype was counted a few times. CDR3 coding DNA: TGTGCCAGTTCGATGAACACTGAAGCTTTCTTT. This sequence encodes CASSMNTEAFF. The chain is built from TRBV19 and TRBJ1-1; D unclear. The germline V gene encodes CDR1 LNHDA and CDR2 SQIVND (reference sequence). The CDR3 totals 11 residues. V was shortened by 8 bases and J by 0 bases, with 4 bases between the two germline ends.

This clonotype was detected only a few times. V gene TRBV6-5 combines with J gene TRBJ1-2; the D is unclear. CDR3 length: 15 residues. The V gene lost 4 bases and the J gene lost 4 bases, with 16 bases spanning the gap. Looked up from germline, CDR1 is MNHEY and CDR2 is SVGAGI. CDR3 loop: CASSFTSGSSYGYTF. The CDR3 DNA reads as TGTGCCAGCAGTTTCACGTCTGGCTCTAGCTATGGCTACACCTTC.

This clonotype has more than one count but fewer than ten. The gene calls are TRBV5-6 and TRBJ1-1; D might be TRBD1 (6 bases). The ends were cut back, 0 bases at V and 1 base at J, with 13 bases in the middle. CDR3 length: 16 amino acids. Germline V gene data show CDR1 as SGHDT and CDR2 as YYEEEE. CDR3: CASSLASTGANTEAFF. The CDR3 coding sequence is TGTGCCAGCAGCTTGGCTTCGACAGGCGCGAACACTGAAGCTTTCTTT.

This clonotype was detected only a few times. The chain recombines TRBV6-1 with TRBJ1-1; D remains unclear. This CDR3 contains 15 residues. Trimming removed 5 bases at V and 4 bases at J, with 17 bases between. Germline CDR1 and CDR2: MNHNS and SASEGT. The CDR3 coding sequence is TGTGCCAGCAGTCCGTCTCCGGGCGTGAGCACTGAAGCTTTCTTT. It specifies CASSPSPGVSTEAFF.

V usage is TRBV4-1 and J usage is TRBJ2-1, with D hard to call. The germline V and J ends were trimmed by 1 base and 6 bases, with 13 bases remaining between them. CDR3 length: 15 residues. Germline CDR1 MGHRA, CDR2 YSYEKL. The DNA for the CDR3 is TGCGCCAGCAGCCAAGTAGATCTGGCGCGCAATGAGCAGTTCTTC. It yields the protein CASSQVDLARNEQFF.

The gene calls are TRBV19 and TRBJ2-7; TRBD1 is a possible D gene (5 bases). Trimming took off 2 bases at V and 0 bases at J, with 8 bases between the two ends. The germline V gene has CDR1 LNHDA and CDR2 SQIVND (reference sequence). This CDR3 has 14 amino acids. In DNA, the CDR3 is TGTGCCAGTAGTATAAGTGACAGCTCCTACGAGCAGTACTTC. Amino acids: CASSISDSSYEQYF.

This clonotype has at least ten counts. The V call is TRBV10-3, the J call TRBJ1-1; D unclear. Trimming pared 0 bases from V and 0 bases from J, leaving 8 bases between. Looked up from germline, CDR1 is ENHRY and CDR2 is SYGVKD. The CDR3 totals 15 residues. The chain's CDR3 is CAISESKLMNTEAFF. In DNA, the CDR3 is TGTGCCATCAGTGAGTCGAAGCTCATGAACACTGAAGCTTTCTTT.

This clonotype showed up many times. The chain couples TRBV7-8 to TRBJ2-7; no firm D call. The CDR3 has 12 amino acids. Germline-derived CDR1 and CDR2 are SGHVS and FQNEAQ. The V end was cut by 6 bases, the J end by 4 bases, with 10 bases between. The CDR3 region has the DNA TGTGCCAGCAGTCCGGCTGATTACGAGCAGTACTTC. As protein: CASSPADYEQYF. Supplemented by reference TRBV7-8 and TRBJ2-7, the full variable domain reads GAGVSQSPRYKVAKRGQDVALRCDPISGHVSLFWYQQALGQGPEFLTYFQNEAQLDKSGLPSDRFFAERPEGSVSTLKIQRTQQEDSAVYLCASSPADYEQYFGPGTRLTVT.

The genes are TRBV4-3 and TRBJ1-1; no reliable D call. The germline V gene encodes CDR1 LGHNA and CDR2 YSLEER. The CDR3 spans 15 residues. The V and J ends lost 1 base and 2 bases respectively, with 11 bases between them. The CDR3 sequence is CASSQADGGNTEAFF. As DNA, the CDR3 is TGCGCCAGCAGCCAAGCGGACGGAGGAAACACTGAAGCTTTCTTT.

The chain carries TRBV6-5 and TRBJ1-3; D not certain. The germline V and J ends were trimmed by 4 bases and 0 bases, with 10 bases remaining between them. This CDR3 contains 15 residues. Germline V gene lookup returns CDR1 MNHEY and CDR2 SVGAGI. This CDR3 is CASSSPGDSGNTIYF. The CDR3 region has the DNA TGTGCCAGCAGTTCGCCCGGGGACTCTGGAAACACCATATATTTT.

This clonotype has a handful of counts. The chain employs TRBV6-1 and TRBJ2-5; TRBD2 matches at 10 bases. The CDR3 has 15 amino acids. Germline CDR1 MNHNS, CDR2 SASEGT. The J segment lost 1 base and the V segment lost 7 bases, leaving 6 bases of the junction unmatched. CDR3 protein: CASTPGLAIQETQYF. CDR3 nucleotide sequence: TGTGCCAGCACCCCGGGACTAGCGATCCAAGAGACCCAGTACTTC.

This clonotype appeared a few times. V gene TRBV7-9 combines with J gene TRBJ1-5, with 8 nucleotides matching TRBD1. Germline CDR1 SEHNR, CDR2 FQNEAQ (reference sequence). The CDR3 totals 15 residues. J gave up 3 bases and V 1 base, and 2 bases lay outside the gene matches. The CDR3 DNA sequence: TGTGCCAGCAGCTTAGACAGGGGGGCCAATCAGCCCCAGCATTTT. Translated: CASSLDRGANQPQHF.

This clonotype was observed a handful of times. CDR3 in DNA: TGTGCCAGCAGTTTTAGTCGTTCAGGGGGCGCGTACGAGCAGTACGTC. It codes for CASSFSRSGGAYEQYV. The V gene is TRBV28, the J gene TRBJ2-7; 8 bases line up with TRBD1. Germline V gene sequence: CDR1 MDHEN, CDR2 SYDVKM. V gave up 3 bases and J gave up 4 bases; unmatched junction bases: 11. This CDR3 is built from 16 residues.

This clonotype was seen repeatedly, ten times or more. The chain links TRBV6-1 to TRBJ2-5; 11 nucleotides match TRBD2. This CDR3 contains 16 residues. With 4 bases clipped from V and 0 bases from J, the junction kept 4 bases outside the gene matches. Germline CDR1 and CDR2: MNHNS and SASEGT. CDR3 sequence reads: CASSATSGGYQETQYF. The CDR3 DNA sequence: TGTGCCAGCAGTGCTACTAGCGGGGGCTACCAAGAGACCCAGTACTTC.